These 28 T cell receptor beta chains came from one sample sequenced in a study of T cells after yellow fever vaccination. TCRdb recomputed calls from the 5' RACE reads with MiXCR, one row per CDR3 protein. The sample records about 50,000 distinct CDR3 sequences, roughly 7.3% being singletons. This specimen consisted of CD8+ T cells sorted from PBMCs, obtained around 14 days after the first yellow fever vaccination. These TCRs come from a man younger than 30 who received the YFV17D yellow fever vaccine.

The sample holds many counts of this clonotype. The V gene is TRBV28, the J gene TRBJ2-2, with D tentatively TRBD1 (6 bases). Trimming shortened V by 4 bases and J by 3 bases, and 15 bases separated the two germline ends. CDR3 length: 16 residues. CDR1 is MDHEN and CDR2 is SYDVKM in the germline V gene. CDR3 protein: CASSWYRARYTGELFF. The CDR3 bases are TGTGCCAGCAGTTGGTACAGGGCTCGTTACACCGGGGAGCTGTTTTTT.

This clonotype has ten or more counts. The chain is built from TRBV4-3 and TRBJ2-4, with D uncertain. This CDR3 is built from 15 residues. V was pared by 2 bases and J by 2 bases, with 10 bases between. The germline gives CDR1 LGHNA, CDR2 YSLEER. The CDR3 DNA reads as TGCGCCAGCAGCCAACTGTCTGACCCCAAAAACATTCAGTACTTC. Translating it yields CASSQLSDPKNIQYF.

The table lists this clonotype with many counts. The rearrangement uses TRBV5-1 and TRBJ2-4; D is tentatively TRBD1 or TRBD2 (5 bases each). The CDR3 is 15 amino acids. CDR1 SGHRS and CDR2 YFSETQ come from the germline V gene. The V and J ends lost 4 bases and 8 bases respectively, with 19 bases between them. CDR3 protein: CASSILGAGGDIQYF. In DNA form, the CDR3 reads TGCGCCAGCAGCATCCTAGGGGCCGGAGGAGACATTCAGTACTTC.

This clonotype was detected many times. The rearrangement uses TRBV5-6 and TRBJ1-2, with D perhaps matching TRBD1 (5 bases). The CDR3 loop spans 14 amino acids. The ends were cut back, 0 bases at V and 4 bases at J, with 10 bases in the middle. Germline V CDR1 and CDR2: SGHDT, YYEEEE. The CDR3 reads CASSLGLGVYGYTF. For the CDR3, the DNA is TGTGCCAGCAGCTTGGGACTGGGGGTCTATGGCTACACCTTC.

This clonotype appeared many times. The genes are TRBV5-6 and TRBJ1-1, with D perhaps matching TRBD1 (5 bases). V dropped 2 bases and J dropped 2 bases, with 10 bases sitting between them. Germline CDR1 is SGHDT and CDR2 is YYEEEE. This CDR3 contains 14 residues. CDR3 nucleotide sequence: TGTGCCAGCAGCTTAGGGACTTTAAACACTGAAGCTTTCTTT. Translating it yields CASSLGTLNTEAFF.

This clonotype was detected many times. This rearrangement joins TRBV12-3 or TRBV12-4 to TRBJ2-1; D perhaps matches TRBD2 (7 bases). The ends were cut back, 5 bases at V and 1 base at J, with 15 bases in the middle. The CDR3 sequence is 16 residues long. Here the CDR3 reads CASSPGGGGSYNEQFF. The CDR3 DNA reads as TGTGCCAGCAGTCCGGGGGGAGGGGGATCCTACAATGAGCAGTTCTTC.

This clonotype has a count of ten or more. The rearrangement links TRBV9 to TRBJ2-1; TRBD1 might be the D (6 bases). Germline-derived CDR1 and CDR2 are SGDLS and YYNGEE. This CDR3 contains 15 residues. The ends were cut back, 3 bases at V and 2 bases at J, with 12 bases in the middle. Here the CDR3 DNA reads TGTGCCAGCAGCGGAGGGGGAGCTCCCTACAATGAGCAGTTCTTC. The encoded protein is CASSGGGAPYNEQFF.

This clonotype was detected ten times or more. This chain uses TRBV7-3 with TRBJ2-1; 8 bases are a match to TRBD2. This CDR3 is built from 14 residues. Germline CDR1 is SGHTA and CDR2 is FQGTGA. Trimming removed 6 bases from V and 0 bases from J; junction bases left unmatched: 1. In DNA form, the CDR3 reads TGTGCCAGCAGTGCGGGGGGCTCCTACAATGAGCAGTTCTTC. This codes for CASSAGGSYNEQFF.

This clonotype was seen ten or more times. As DNA, the CDR3 is TGTGCCAGCAGCTTCGGGACAGGGTACACTGAAGCTTTCTTT. Translated, it gives CASSFGTGYTEAFF. The chain uses TRBV9 and TRBJ1-1; 9 bases match TRBD1. Trimming cost V 4 bases and J 3 bases; bases outside gene matches: 4. The CDR3 runs 14 residues. Germline V gene data show CDR1 as SGDLS and CDR2 as YYNGEE.

This clonotype occurred many times. The chain uses TRBV7-8 and TRBJ2-5; TRBD2 matches 9 bases. The ends lost 5 bases at V and 5 bases at J; junction bases unmatched: 9. Germline V gene data show CDR1 as SGHVS and CDR2 as FQNEAQ. There are 15 residues in the CDR3. The CDR3 bases are TGTGCCAGCAGCCCTAGCGGGGCAGGGTTGGAGACCCAGTACTTC. It is translated as CASSPSGAGLETQYF.

At least ten counts were recorded for this clonotype. The gene calls are TRBV5-6 and TRBJ2-3; no definite D call. Trimming shortened V by 2 bases and J by 3 bases, and 13 bases separated the two germline ends. The CDR3 is 15 residues long. Germline V gene sequence: CDR1 SGHDT, CDR2 YYEEEE. The CDR3 sequence: CASSFETLLTDTQYF. The DNA for the CDR3 is TGTGCCAGCAGCTTTGAGACACTACTTACAGATACGCAGTATTTT.

This clonotype was seen at least ten times. The rearrangement joins TRBV4-3 to TRBJ2-1; TRBD2 is a possible D gene (5 bases). V lost 2 bases and J lost 5, with 13 bases in between. The CDR3 totals 15 residues. Per the germline V gene, CDR1 is LGHNA and CDR2 is YSLEER. This chain's CDR3 is CASSQQRGLDNEQFF. Written as DNA, the CDR3 is TGCGCCAGCAGCCAACAACGGGGTCTGGACAATGAGCAGTTCTTC.

This clonotype was picked up many times. The chain has TRBV4-1 and TRBJ2-1; TRBD2 matches at 13 bases. V lost 0 bases to trimming and J lost 8 bases; unmatched junction nucleotides: 4. The germline CDR1 and CDR2 sequences are MGHRA and YSYEKL. The CDR3 loop spans 16 amino acids. CDR3 in DNA: TGCGCCAGCAGCCAAGATCCGGGACTAGCGGGGTATGAGCAGTTCTTC. Its translation: CASSQDPGLAGYEQFF.

On this clonotype: A much larger clone lies one base from this, so it may be a read error. J is TRBJ2-7 and V is TRBV6-2 or TRBV6-3; D gene unclear. CDR3 length: 14 residues. From germline, CDR1 is MNHEY and CDR2 SVGEGT. The CDR3 sequence: CAGSYPGASYEQYF. As DNA, the CDR3 is TGTGCCGGCAGTTACCCTGGAGCCTCCTACGAGCAGTACTTC.

The chain employs TRBV9 and TRBJ2-1; either TRBD1 or TRBD2 may supply D (6 bases each). Germline CDR1 reads SGDLS; CDR2 reads YYNGEE. V was clipped by 3 bases and J by 4 bases, with 11 bases between them. The CDR3 spans 14 residues. CDR3 bases: TGTGCCAGCAGCGGAGGGGGGCCTTACAATGAGCAGTTCTTC. Protein: CASSGGGPYNEQFF.

There are many counts of this clonotype. V gene TRBV7-9 combines with J gene TRBJ2-5, with TRBD1 matching over 12 bases. The junction had 11 bases not matched to a gene; V was cut back by 7 bases and J by 5 bases. Germline assignment: CDR1 SEHNR and CDR2 FQNEAQ (reference sequence). This CDR3 contains 16 residues. The CDR3 DNA follows: TGTGCCAGCACCGTCTCCGGGACAGGGGGCTTTGAGACCCAGTACTTC. Translation gives CASTVSGTGGFETQYF.

This clonotype was seen ten or more times. The rearrangement joins TRBV7-2 to TRBJ1-6, with D tentatively TRBD1 (5 bases). The V end was cut by 0 bases, the J end by 9 bases, with 12 bases between. The CDR3 totals 15 residues. Germline CDR1 SGHTA, CDR2 FQGNSA. The CDR3 loop is CASSLARQRGSPLHF. CDR3 DNA: TGTGCCAGCAGCTTAGCTCGACAGCGAGGTTCACCCCTCCACTTT.

A note on this clonotype: Possible read error: a much larger clone is one base away. The chain links TRBV6-1 to TRBJ2-3; D may correspond to TRBD1 or TRBD2 (6 bases each). Germline V lookup: CDR1 MNHNS, CDR2 SASEGT. The length of the CDR3 is 15 residues. The CDR3 bases are TGTACCAGCGCCGAGGGGGGACTGCGCACAGATACGCAGTATTTT. Its protein is CTSAEGGLRTDTQYF.

The CDR3 loop reads CASSLYGFPYSVGQYF. The DNA for the CDR3 is TGTGCCAGCAGCTTATACGGATTTCCCTACTCGGTCGGGCAGTACTTC. The chain carries TRBV11-3 and TRBJ2-7; unclear D gene. The CDR3 length is 16 residues. Trimming removed 2 bases from V and 9 bases from J, with 23 bases in between. Germline V CDR1 and CDR2: SGHNT, YENEEA.

This clonotype was recorded a few times. This chain connects TRBV2 to TRBJ2-7; D remains ambiguous. The germline gives CDR1 SNHLY, CDR2 FYNNEI. The CDR3 covers 13 residues. The V and J ends lost 3 bases and 0 bases respectively, with 6 bases between them. CDR3 sequence reads: CASSDESSYEQYV. In nucleotides, the CDR3 is TGTGCCAGCAGTGACGAGAGCTCCTACGAGCAGTACGTC.

This clonotype was seen many times. The rearrangement joins TRBV4-3 to TRBJ1-1, with TRBD1 matching 7 bases. The length of the CDR3 is 13 residues. V was clipped by 4 bases and J by 7 bases; unmatched bases: 6. Per germline, CDR1 LGHNA and CDR2 YSLEER. The CDR3 sequence is CASSPRQGFEAFF. The CDR3 DNA reads as TGCGCCAGCAGCCCTCGACAGGGATTTGAAGCTTTCTTT.

Many counts were recorded for this clonotype. The gene calls are TRBV6-1 and TRBJ2-1, with D perhaps TRBD1 (6 bases). The germline V and J ends were trimmed by 10 bases and 3 bases, with 16 bases remaining between them. CDR3 length: 14 amino acids. CDR1 and CDR2 from the germline V gene are MNHNS and SASEGT. The CDR3 DNA is TGTGCCACCCGGGGTGCAGGGGTCTACAATGAGCAGTTCTTC. Translating gives CATRGAGVYNEQFF.

This clonotype was observed many times. This rearrangement joins TRBV1 to TRBJ2-3; no check of the table's D call, TRBD2, against the DNA was made. TRBV1 is shown as a pseudogene. The CDR3 extends over 16 amino acids. As DNA, the CDR3 is TGCACCAGCAGCCCAGTACGGACTAGCGGGGGAGATACGCAGTATTTT. Amino acids: CTSSPVRTSGGDTQYF.

At least ten counts were recorded for this clonotype. The chain is built from TRBV13 and TRBJ2-6; D ambiguous. CDR3 length equals 14 residues. V lost 5 bases and J 1 base, leaving 6 bases between the germline ends. Germline V lookup: CDR1 PRHDT, CDR2 FYEKMQ (reference sequence). For the CDR3, the DNA is TGTGCCAGCAGCACCTATTCTGGGGCCAACGTCCTGACTTTC. Its protein is CASSTYSGANVLTF.

This clonotype appeared many times. The chain employs TRBV4-3 and TRBJ2-3; 9 bases match TRBD1. CDR3 length: 15 amino acids. Per germline, CDR1 LGHNA and CDR2 YSLEER. V lost 1 base and J lost 6; bases outside the gene matches: 5. Here the CDR3 reads CASSQARTGVDTQYF. CDR3 DNA sequence: TGCGCCAGCAGCCAAGCTCGGACAGGGGTGGATACGCAGTATTTT.

This clonotype was counted ten times or more. This rearrangement joins TRBV20-1 to TRBJ2-7; 12 positions match TRBD2. V dropped 4 bases and J dropped 4; count of bases not matched to a gene: 5. The length of the CDR3 is 14 residues. Germline CDR1 and CDR2: DFQATT and SNEGSKA (reference sequence). CDR3 region: CSANAGTSGYEQYF. In DNA, the CDR3 is TGCAGTGCTAATGCCGGGACTAGCGGGTACGAGCAGTACTTC.

To note about this clonotype: This sequence may be a read error, since a much larger clone differs from it by one base. The chain couples TRBV20-1 to TRBJ2-3; 16 bases are shared with TRBD2. CDR3 length equals 18 residues. CDR1 and CDR2 (germline): DFQATT, SNEGSKA (reference sequence). CDR3 in amino acids: CCAAARGTSGGAADTQYF. In DNA, the CDR3 is TGCTGTGCTGCCGCCCGAGGGACTAGCGGGGGGGCAGCAGATACGCAGTATTTT.

As concerns this clonotype: A clone one base away is much larger, so this may be a read error. The genes are TRBV7-9 and TRBJ1-1; 9 bases are a match to TRBD1. This CDR3 region has 15 residues. Germline assignment: CDR1 SEHNR and CDR2 FQNEAQ (reference sequence). Trimming cost V 6 bases and J 5 bases; bases outside gene matches: 10. The CDR3 DNA follows: TGTGCCAGCAGAGGCCGACAGGGGGAGAAGACTGAAGCTTTCTTT. This encodes CASRGRQGEKTEAFF.